This entry lists 27 T cell receptor beta chains sequenced from one sample in a study of human T cells and chemical hapten exposure. TCRdb fed the RACE reads into MiXCR, producing one record per CDR3 protein. The table includes roughly 56,000 distinct CDR3 sequences, approximately 9.6% detected once. Time point given: pre-sensitization, week 0. Treatment defined: therapeutic diphenylcyclopropenone sensitization with weekly scalp DPC. Unfractionated whole blood yielded the extracted total RNA. This specimen was whole blood, taken in connection with sensitization to the hapten diphenylcyclopropenone (DPC). These receptors were collected from a woman aged 30 to 39 with alopecia areata. Some clones in this sample may be carry-over from other donors' samples.

This clonotype appeared a few times. The chain couples TRBV2 to TRBJ1-1; weak D call: TRBD1 (5 bases). V was shortened by 1 base and J by 1 base, with 13 bases between the two germline ends. The CDR3 is made up of 16 amino acids. In germline, CDR1 is SNHLY, CDR2 FYNNEI. CDR3 loop: CASSEGQGLGNTEAFF. DNA of the CDR3: TGTGCCAGCAGTGAAGGGCAGGGCCTAGGGAACACTGAAGCTTTCTTT.

At least ten counts were recorded for this clonotype. The chain carries TRBV7-2 and TRBJ1-2; possibly TRBD1 for D (6 bases). Germline-derived CDR1 and CDR2 are SGHTA and FQGNSA. The length of the CDR3 is 15 residues. Deletions cut 5 bases from V and 0 bases from J, with 13 bases between. The CDR3 DNA reads TGTGCCAGCAGCCAAACAGGGAATCCTAACTATGGCTACACCTTC. Translated, it gives CASSQTGNPNYGYTF.

This clonotype came up a few times. The V gene is TRBV27, the J gene TRBJ1-1, with 11 bases lining up with TRBD1. The CDR3 has 17 residues. V shed 5 bases, J shed 4 bases, and the junction held 12 bases outside the gene matches. Germline V gives CDR1 MNHEY, CDR2 SMNVEV (reference sequence). Written as DNA, the CDR3 is TGTGCCAGCAGTGCCTGGACAGGGGGCTTGAGCATCACTGAAGCTTTCTTT. Translating gives CASSAWTGGLSITEAFF.

The chain carries TRBV5-5 and TRBJ2-3; D is undetermined. CDR3 length equals 14 residues. Deletions cut 1 base from V and 0 bases from J, with 6 bases between. The germline V gene encodes CDR1 SGHKS and CDR2 YYEKEE (reference sequence). The chain's CDR3 is CASSLLQSTDTQYF. The CDR3 coding sequence is TGTGCCAGCAGCTTGTTGCAGAGCACAGATACGCAGTATTTT.

This clonotype was counted only a few times. The chain uses TRBV6-5 and TRBJ1-4; TRBD1 matches 7 bases. CDR3 length equals 14 residues. In germline, CDR1 is MNHEY, CDR2 SVGAGI. V gave up 6 bases and J gave up 8 bases; unmatched junction bases: 9. The CDR3 region is CASSRDSVKEKLFF. The CDR3 DNA follows: TGTGCCAGCAGCAGGGACAGCGTAAAGGAAAAACTGTTTTTT.

This clonotype was seen a handful of times. CDR3 sequence reads: CATSRERGSTDTQYF. Written as DNA, the CDR3 is TGTGCCACCAGCAGAGAACGGGGCTCCACAGATACGCAGTATTTT. This rearrangement joins TRBV15 to TRBJ2-3; D possibly matches TRBD1 or TRBD2 (5 bases each). Germline assignment: CDR1 LNHNV and CDR2 YYDKDF (reference sequence). V was cut by 0 bases and J by 2 bases, with 9 bases left in between. This CDR3 region has 15 residues.

This clonotype occurred a few times. The CDR3 is CASRTAGEAFF. CDR3 DNA: TGTGCCAGCCGCACCGCAGGTGAAGCTTTCTTT. The V and J genes are TRBV2 and TRBJ1-1; D ambiguous. There are 11 residues in the CDR3. CDR1 is SNHLY and CDR2 is FYNNEI in the germline V gene. V lost 8 bases, J lost 7 bases, and 11 bases lay in between.

The rearrangement links TRBV6-2 or TRBV6-3 to TRBJ2-1, with 9 bases lining up with TRBD1. The germline gives CDR1 MNHEY, CDR2 SVGEGT. The junction had 5 bases not matched to a gene; V was cut back by 2 bases and J by 3 bases. The CDR3 consists of 16 residues. In DNA form, the CDR3 reads TGTGCCAGCAGTTACAGAGGACAGGGGCGCTACAATGAGCAGTTCTTC. Protein product: CASSYRGQGRYNEQFF.

This clonotype was picked up many times. The chain is built from TRBV5-1 and TRBJ1-6, with TRBD1 matching 7 bases. Germline V gives CDR1 SGHRS, CDR2 YFSETQ. The junction had 4 bases not matched to a gene; V was cut back by 1 base and J by 6 bases. There are 15 residues in the CDR3. The CDR3 here is CASSLQAGGNSPLHF. In nucleotides, the CDR3 is TGCGCCAGCAGCTTGCAGGCAGGGGGTAATTCACCCCTCCACTTT.

This clonotype was seen many times. The chain is built from TRBV4-2 and TRBJ2-3; no clear D. V was clipped by 3 bases and J by 4 bases, with 11 bases between them. Germline CDR1 and CDR2: LGHNA and YNFKEQ. The CDR3 spans 14 residues. The CDR3 region has the DNA TGTGCCAGCAGCCACCGATCGGGCCCAGATACGCAGTATTTT. Translation gives CASSHRSGPDTQYF.

CDR3 loop: CSVDTGGDTEAFF. CDR3 coding DNA: TGCAGCGTTGATACCGGGGGGGACACTGAAGCTTTCTTT. The J gene is TRBJ1-1, the V gene TRBV29-1; tentatively, D is TRBD1 (5 bases). V gave up 3 bases and J gave up 3 bases, with 11 bases separating them. The CDR3 loop spans 13 amino acids. Germline V gene data show CDR1 as SQVTM and CDR2 as ANQGSEA.

This clonotype was picked up many times. The V call is TRBV5-1, the J call TRBJ2-2; D perhaps matches TRBD1 (5 bases). Germline V lookup: CDR1 SGHRS, CDR2 YFSETQ. Trimming stripped 0 bases from V and 3 bases from J, with 12 bases between. The CDR3 has 16 residues. The DNA for the CDR3 is TGCGCCAGCAGCTTGGATTGGGCAGGGCACACCGGGGAGCTGTTTTTT. This codes for CASSLDWAGHTGELFF.

The chain has TRBV7-9 and TRBJ2-5, with D hard to call. CDR1 is SEHNR, CDR2 FQNEAQ, per germline (reference sequence). This CDR3 is built from 15 residues. Trimming shortened V by 2 bases and J by 4 bases, and 14 bases separated the two germline ends. The CDR3 sequence is CASSLYLAPGETQYF. The CDR3 nucleotides are TGTGCCAGCAGCTTATATCTGGCCCCTGGAGAGACCCAGTACTTC. Variable domain in full (rest from reference TRBV7-9 and TRBJ2-5): DTGVSQNPRHKITKRGQNVTFRCDPISEHNRLYWYRQTLGQGPEFLTYFQNEAQLEKSRLLSDRFSAERPKGSFSTLEIQRTEQGDSAMYLCASSLYLAPGETQYFGPGTRLLVL.

The rearrangement links TRBV15 to TRBJ2-1, with 9 nucleotides matching TRBD2. Germline lookup yields CDR1 LNHNV and CDR2 YYDKDF (reference sequence). The CDR3 length is 18 residues. V was clipped by 0 bases and J by 4 bases; unmatched bases: 10. CDR3 region: CATSRDRKRGARYNEQFF. The CDR3 DNA sequence: TGTGCCACCAGCAGAGATAGGAAGCGGGGGGCCCGTTACAATGAGCAGTTCTTC.

There are many counts of this clonotype. V is TRBV28 and J is TRBJ1-5; no firm D call. In germline, CDR1 is MDHEN, CDR2 SYDVKM. The CDR3 consists of 15 residues. V gave up 1 base and J gave up 3 bases, with 10 bases separating them. CDR3: CASSLFGRNNQPQHF. Here the CDR3 DNA reads TGTGCCAGCAGTTTATTTGGCAGAAACAATCAGCCCCAGCATTTT.

This clonotype was detected a few times. The V call is TRBV5-5, the J call TRBJ2-3, with a tentative D call TRBD1 (5 bases). Germline V gene sequence: CDR1 SGHKS, CDR2 YYEKEE (reference sequence). The CDR3 is 17 residues long. V lost 1 base and J 3 bases, leaving 18 bases between the germline ends. Here the CDR3 reads CASSLPIGESGTDTQYF. The CDR3 DNA reads TGTGCCAGCAGCTTGCCAATAGGGGAAAGTGGGACAGATACGCAGTATTTT.

The gene calls are TRBV28 and TRBJ1-6, with D unclear. The CDR3 has 14 residues. Germline CDR1 reads MDHEN; CDR2 reads SYDVKM. V gave up 3 bases and J gave up 7 bases, with 10 bases separating them. CDR3 coding DNA: TGTGCCAGCAGTTTCCGGGTTTCCAATTCACCCCTCCACTTT. Amino acids: CASSFRVSNSPLHF. Drawing the rest from reference TRBV28 and TRBJ1-6, the complete variable domain is DVKVTQSSRYLVKRTGEKVFLECVQDMDHENMFWYRQDPGLGLRLIYFSYDVKMKEKGDIPEGYSVSREKKERFSLILESASTNQTSMYLCASSFRVSNSPLHFGNGTRLTVT.

This clonotype was detected only a few times. This chain connects TRBV6-2 or TRBV6-3 to TRBJ1-1, with D unclear. V was cut by 2 bases and J by 6 bases, with 10 bases left in between. The CDR3 totals 13 residues. The germline gives CDR1 MNHEY, CDR2 SVGEGT. In DNA form, the CDR3 reads TGTGCCAGCAGTTACCTTGTTGGGGCTGAAGCTTTCTTT. Its translation: CASSYLVGAEAFF.

This clonotype showed up just a few times. The rearrangement uses TRBV20-1 and TRBJ1-4, with a tentative D call TRBD1 (5 bases). The CDR3 consists of 14 residues. The ends were cut back, 5 bases at V and 4 bases at J, with 14 bases in the middle. CDR1 is DFQATT, CDR2 SNEGSKA, per germline (reference sequence). CDR3 bases: TGCAGTGCTGGTGCCGGGACGGGTAATGAAAAACTGTTTTTT. It specifies CSAGAGTGNEKLFF.

This clonotype was counted only a few times. The chain is built from TRBV9 and TRBJ1-1; D not certain. The germline CDR1 and CDR2 sequences are SGDLS and YYNGEE. The CDR3 spans 13 residues. The germline V and J ends were trimmed by 0 bases and 2 bases, with 5 bases remaining between them. Here the CDR3 DNA reads TGTGCCAGCAGCGTAGCCAAAAACACTGAAGCTTTCTTT. Translated, it gives CASSVAKNTEAFF.

In its sample, this clonotype was seen many times. The gene calls are TRBV6-2 or TRBV6-3 and TRBJ2-5; D unclear. V lost 5 bases, J lost 5 bases, and 12 bases lay in between. The V gene's germline CDR1 is MNHEY and CDR2 SVGEGT. This CDR3 region has 13 residues. CDR3 nucleotide sequence: TGTGCCAGCAGTCAGTTGTCATTGGAGACCCAGTACTTC. Amino acids: CASSQLSLETQYF.

The V call is TRBV6-2 or TRBV6-3, the J call TRBJ2-7, with TRBD1 identical over 11 bases. This CDR3 region has 15 residues. The ends lost 5 bases at V and 4 bases at J; junction bases unmatched: 7. Germline CDR1 is MNHEY and CDR2 is SVGEGT. This CDR3 reads CASSTAGTGGYEQYF. The CDR3 nucleotides read TGTGCCAGCAGTACCGCCGGGACAGGGGGATACGAGCAGTACTTC.

This clonotype was recorded a few times. The chain has TRBV27 and TRBJ1-1, with TRBD1 matching over 8 bases. The CDR3 is 13 amino acids. V shed 5 bases and J 5 bases; nucleotides not matched to a gene: 4. The germline V gene encodes CDR1 MNHEY and CDR2 SMNVEV (reference sequence). CDR3 DNA sequence: TGTGCCAGCAGTCGGACAGGGAATACTGAAGCTTTCTTT. Amino acids: CASSRTGNTEAFF.

The chain has TRBV11-3 and TRBJ2-1; weak D call: TRBD2 (7 bases). Trimming removed 6 bases from V and 4 bases from J, with 10 bases in between. The CDR3 has 13 amino acids. Germline V gene sequence: CDR1 SGHNT, CDR2 YENEEA. The chain's CDR3 is CASSGGAYNEQFF. The CDR3 DNA sequence: TGTGCCAGCAGTGGGGGGGCTTACAATGAGCAGTTCTTC.

This clonotype turned up a few times. V gene TRBV29-1 combines with J gene TRBJ1-2; 9 nucleotides align to TRBD1. This CDR3 is built from 14 residues. V gave up 0 bases and J gave up 8 bases; unmatched junction bases: 7. The germline V gene encodes CDR1 SQVTM and CDR2 ANQGSEA. CDR3 sequence (DNA): TGCAGCGTTGAAGACGAGGACAGGGGAGGAGGCTACACCTTC. Protein product: CSVEDEDRGGGYTF.

This clonotype was seen repeatedly, ten times or more. The DNA of the CDR3 is TGTGCCAGCGGGACTAGTCCCCAAAGCACAGATACGCAGTATTTT. Protein product: CASGTSPQSTDTQYF. V gene TRBV2 combines with J gene TRBJ2-3, with 8 nucleotides matching TRBD2. The V segment lost 8 bases and the J segment 0 bases; nucleotides outside the gene matches: 7. The CDR3 has 15 residues. Germline CDR1 and CDR2: SNHLY and FYNNEI.

This clonotype was recorded many times. The V gene is TRBV12-5, the J gene TRBJ1-1, with 9 bases aligning to TRBD1. V shed 1 base, J shed 5 bases, and the junction held 14 bases outside the gene matches. CDR3 length: 18 amino acids. Germline CDR1 reads LGHNT; CDR2 reads FRNRAP. CDR3 sequence: CASGLDLKQGAERTEAFF. The CDR3 DNA reads TGTGCTAGTGGTTTGGACCTCAAACAGGGGGCGGAGAGGACTGAAGCTTTCTTT.